These 2 T cell receptor beta chains originate from one sample sequenced in a study of tumor and adjacent non-tumor tissue in lung cancer listed by TCRdb under 2018. Libraries were made using multiplex PCR. The listed sequencing device is Illumina HiSeq 2500. TCRbeta libraries were built by three rounds of nested PCR using primers (Table S4), following protocols modified from ARM-PCR. TCRdb cleaned the public reads at Q25 with fastp, built clones with MiXCR and kept in-frame beta chains. Each record represents a unique CDR3 protein, reported with the most common genes and DNA among its rows. The sample profile shows more than 75,000 distinct CDR3 sequences; around 85% of them were found once. About 14% of the sample is in the top ten clones. Bulk unsorted tissue served as the source for RNA extraction, and RNA quality was assessed using a NanoDrop ND-1000 and an Agilent 2100. Sequencing used lung tumor tissue. Receptor source: a woman in her forties or fifties with non-small cell lung cancer.

The rearrangement uses TRBV6-1 and TRBJ1-2; 7 positions match TRBD1. This CDR3 is built from 15 residues. The V gene's germline CDR1 is MNHNS and CDR2 SASEGT. Trimming took 5 bases from V and 7 from J; bases not matched to a gene: 13. In DNA form, the CDR3 reads TGTGCCAGCAGTAGAACCGGCGGACAGGCGCCTGGCTACACCTTC. Residues: CASSRTGGQAPGYTF.

Concerning this clonotype: The conserved final phenylalanine or tryptophan is absent from the CDR3, which likely points to a read error. This sequence joins TRBV6-1 and TRBJ1-1, with unresolved D. With 7 bases removed from V and 0 bases from J, the gap between germline ends came to 9 bases. Germline V CDR1 and CDR2: MNHNS, SASEGT. This CDR3 contains 13 residues. The CDR3 nucleotides read TGTGCCAGCACCCCGGACCTGAACACTGAAGCTTTCTCT. This codes for CASTPDLNTEAFS.